This T cell receptor beta chain is drawn from a study of OX40 agonist ivuxolimab in advanced cancers. Overall study findings and caveats: With doses of 0.1 to 3.0 mg/kg, CD4+ and CD8+ blood T cells had undergone clonal expansion by week 6.

Here immunoSEQ multiplex PCR was the method, and the copy in TCRdb shows in-frame clones only, minus some. The sample includes 90,000 to 95,000 clones, approximately 89% of them seen just once. To note about this clone: The antigen is unknown.

V was clipped by 0 bases and J by 7 bases, with 14 bases between them. From germline, CDR1 is SGDLS and CDR2 YYNGEE. There are 15 residues in the CDR3. Sequencing was performed on CD4+ or CD8+ T cells sorted from blood, taken in a trial of the OX40 agonist ivuxolimab. This chain uses TRBV9 with TRBJ1-5; D is uncertain. The receptor was derived from an adult with an advanced solid tumor such as melanoma, head and neck, liver or kidney cancer. CDR3: CASSVGDGWPQPQHF. The CDR3 DNA sequence: TGTGCCAGCAGCGTAGGGGATGGGTGGCCACAGCCCCAGCATTTT.